The 30 T cell receptor beta chains given below trace back to one sample, sequenced in a study of T cells after yellow fever vaccination (dated by TCRdb to about 2019). Sample treatment or condition, as interpreted from the label and publication: live attenuated yellow fever vaccine strain. Library creation used 5' RACE. TCRdb names Illumina HiSeq 2500 as the instrument used. TCRdb reanalyzed the raw reads on its own, using fastp at Q25 for trimming and MiXCR for clone calling, and kept in-frame beta chains. Records with the same CDR3 protein are collapsed into one entry carrying the most frequent genes and DNA. Recorded for this sample are nearly 550,000 distinct CDR3 sequences; 19% of them occurred a single time. Together, the top ten hold roughly 13% of the sample. Sample: PBMCs, taken 15 days after the yellow fever booster vaccination. These receptors all come from a man in his thirties or forties who received the YFV17D yellow fever vaccine.

This clonotype turned up a few times. The chain has TRBV7-9 and TRBJ2-2, with TRBD2 matching over 8 bases. J gave up 6 bases and V 5 bases, and 11 bases lay outside the gene matches. The CDR3 totals 16 residues. Germline V lookup: CDR1 SEHNR, CDR2 FQNEAQ (reference sequence). The CDR3 sequence is CASSPTGAGVSGELFF. CDR3 coding DNA: TGTGCCAGCAGCCCGACGGGAGCGGGAGTGTCCGGGGAGCTGTTTTTT.

The chain recombines TRBV7-8 with TRBJ1-4, with TRBD1 identical over 7 bases. The CDR3 sequence is 16 residues long. Per the germline V gene, CDR1 is SGHVS and CDR2 is FQNEAQ. After removal of 4 bases from V and 3 bases from J, the junction contained 8 bases not matched to a gene. The CDR3 sequence is CASSWAGGTSNEKLFF. The CDR3, as DNA: TGTGCCAGCAGCTGGGCAGGGGGGACGTCTAATGAAAAACTGTTTTTT.

This clonotype was counted between two and nine times. J is TRBJ2-1 and V is TRBV27; TRBD1 agrees at 9 bases. There are 18 residues in the CDR3. V lost 4 bases and J lost 2; bases outside the gene matches: 12. CDR1 is MNHEY, CDR2 SMNVEV, per germline (reference sequence). The CDR3 protein is CASSSRRLGTGTYNEQFF. As DNA, the CDR3 is TGTGCCAGCAGTTCCCGACGCCTCGGGACAGGGACCTACAATGAGCAGTTCTTC.

In this sample, this clonotype turned up a few times. The chain combines TRBV28 with TRBJ1-3, with D possibly TRBD1 on 5 matching bases. This CDR3 spans 14 amino acids. The germline gives CDR1 MDHEN, CDR2 SYDVKM. The V end was cut by 6 bases, the J end by 9 bases, with 18 bases between. CDR3 DNA sequence: TGTGCCAGCAGCATACCGGGACCGCGGCGCACCATATATTTT. Its translation is CASSIPGPRRTIYF.

The chain uses TRBV6-6 and TRBJ2-7; D is uncertain. V lost 8 bases and J 3 bases, leaving 14 bases between the germline ends. The CDR3 is 13 amino acids. The germline V gene encodes CDR1 MNHNY and CDR2 SVGAGI (reference sequence). Here the CDR3 reads CASRETNSYEQYF. The CDR3 nucleotides are TGTGCCAGCCGCGAAACAAATAGCTACGAGCAGTACTTC.

The chain couples TRBV5-1 to TRBJ2-3; 12 bases match TRBD1. The CDR3 extends over 19 amino acids. The ends lost 0 bases at V and 2 bases at J; junction bases unmatched: 10. Looked up from germline, CDR1 is SGHRS and CDR2 is YFSETQ. The CDR3, as DNA: TGCGCCAGCAGCTTGGTGGGACAGGGGGCTGGCGGTCCCACAGATACGCAGTATTTT. As protein: CASSLVGQGAGGPTDTQYF.

This chain joins TRBV29-1 and TRBJ2-5; 7 nucleotides align to TRBD2. The CDR3 totals 12 residues. Germline-derived CDR1 and CDR2 are SQVTM and ANQGSEA. V was clipped by 6 bases and J by 4 bases; unmatched bases: 5. CDR3 region: CSVISGSETQYF. In DNA form, the CDR3 reads TGCAGCGTGATTAGCGGGTCAGAGACCCAGTACTTC.

This clonotype was counted between two and nine times. V usage is TRBV20-1 and J usage is TRBJ2-7; perhaps D is TRBD1 or TRBD2 (7 bases each). Germline-derived CDR1 and CDR2 are DFQATT and SNEGSKA (reference sequence). This CDR3 is 14 amino acids long. The V gene lost 3 bases and the J gene lost 6 bases, with 18 bases spanning the gap. The CDR3 loop reads CSARGTTDRFEQYF. The CDR3 DNA follows: TGCAGTGCTAGGGGGACTACGGACAGGTTCGAGCAGTACTTC.

This clonotype was seen more than once but under ten times. The CDR3 sequence is CASFGGGLERNEQFF. The DNA of the CDR3 is TGTGCCAGCTTTGGAGGAGGACTAGAGAGGAATGAGCAGTTCTTC. The V gene is TRBV5-6, the J gene TRBJ2-1; 7 bases are shared with TRBD2. Germline trimming cut 7 bases from V and 7 bases from J; bases unmatched to any gene: 14. CDR1 is SGHDT and CDR2 is YYEEEE in the germline V gene. This CDR3 has 15 amino acids.

This clonotype was observed a few times. This CDR3 reads CASREAGGPGNEQFF. The DNA for the CDR3 is TGCGCCAGCAGAGAAGCGGGAGGGCCAGGCAATGAGCAGTTCTTC. The genes are TRBV10-2 and TRBJ2-1, with 10 nucleotides matching TRBD2. V was clipped by 6 bases and J by 6 bases; unmatched bases: 8. This CDR3 has 15 residues. CDR1 WSHSY and CDR2 SAAADI come from the germline V gene.

This clonotype occurred a few times. This CDR3 reads CASSLPRSGHAEAFF. The CDR3 DNA reads as TGCGCCAGCAGCTTGCCCCGTTCGGGGCACGCTGAAGCTTTCTTT. The V and J genes are TRBV5-1 and TRBJ1-1, with a weak D call TRBD1 (5 bases). This CDR3 has 15 residues. Germline V CDR1 and CDR2: SGHRS, YFSETQ. V was pared by 1 base and J by 6 bases, with 16 bases between.

This chain links TRBV5-4 with TRBJ2-1, with D possibly TRBD1 on 5 matching bases. Germline V gene sequence: CDR1 SGHNT, CDR2 YYREEE (reference sequence). V was trimmed by 6 bases and J by 7 bases, leaving 8 bases between them. This CDR3 has 11 amino acids. The CDR3 nucleotides read TGTGCCAGCATTGCAGGGAATGAGCAGTTCTTC. It is translated as CASIAGNEQFF. Filled out from reference TRBV5-4 and TRBJ2-1, the complete variable domain reads ETGVTQSPTHLIKTRGQQVTLRCSSQSGHNTVSWYQQALGQGPQFIFQYYREEENGRGNFPPRFSGLQFPNYSSELNVNALELDDSALYLCASIAGNEQFFGPGTRLTVL.

The rearrangement joins TRBV18 to TRBJ2-5, with a weak D call TRBD1 (5 bases). Germline V gene lookup returns CDR1 KGHSH and CDR2 LQKENI. Trimming shortened V by 5 bases and J by 5 bases, and 12 bases separated the two germline ends. CDR3 length: 13 residues. The CDR3 DNA reads as TGTGCCAGCTCAACAGGCCCCTTGGAGACCCAGTACTTC. Its protein is CASSTGPLETQYF.

The CDR3 region is CASSLERGGGPGEQYF. For the CDR3, the DNA is TGCGCCAGCAGCTTGGAACGAGGTGGGGGGCCGGGGGAGCAGTACTTC. V is TRBV5-1 and J is TRBJ2-7, with D perhaps TRBD1 or TRBD2 (6 bases each). Between the trimmed V and J ends, which lost 0 bases and 7 bases, there was a span of 20 bases. Germline V gene data show CDR1 as SGHRS and CDR2 as YFSETQ. CDR3 length: 16 amino acids.

CDR3 amino acids: CASGRTGLDTDTQYF. The DNA of the CDR3 is TGCGCCAGCGGCCGGACAGGACTCGACACAGATACGCAGTATTTT. The genes are TRBV5-1 and TRBJ2-3, with 7 bases identical to TRBD1. This CDR3 has 15 residues. The germline V gene has CDR1 SGHRS and CDR2 YFSETQ. V dropped 7 bases and J dropped 2; count of bases not matched to a gene: 10.

Comment on this clonotype: This may come from a read error, since a much larger clone is one base off. The chain couples TRBV7-9 to TRBJ2-3; D call uncertain. CDR1 is SEHNR, CDR2 FQNEAQ, per germline (reference sequence). The CDR3 extends over 11 amino acids. The V gene lost 5 bases and the J gene lost 4 bases, with 4 bases spanning the gap. The CDR3 nucleotides read TGTGCCAGCAGCCCCCCAGATACGCAGTATTTT. Its protein is CASSPPDTQYF.

This sequence joins TRBV19 and TRBJ2-7; 10 bases agree with TRBD2. CDR3 length: 16 residues. CDR1 is LNHDA, CDR2 SQIVND, per germline (reference sequence). J gave up 0 bases and V 8 bases, and 10 bases lay outside the gene matches. As DNA, the CDR3 is TGTGCCAGTTCAGGGGGACTAGCGACGTTCTCCTACGAGCAGTACTTC. Amino acid sequence: CASSGGLATFSYEQYF.

The chain carries TRBV20-1 and TRBJ1-1; no clear D gene. Trimming took off 0 bases at V and 3 bases at J, with 8 bases between the two ends. This CDR3 contains 13 residues. Germline CDR1 reads DFQATT; CDR2 reads SNEGSKA (reference sequence). The CDR3 DNA reads TGCAGTGCTAGAGATAGGAGGGACACTGAAGCTTTCTTT. This sequence encodes CSARDRRDTEAFF.

This clonotype was picked up a small number of times. The chain has TRBV3-1 and TRBJ2-2; D is perhaps TRBD2 (5 bases). The length of the CDR3 is 15 residues. V was trimmed by 6 bases and J by 4 bases, leaving 15 bases between them. Germline V CDR1 and CDR2: LGHDT, YNNKEL (reference sequence). Here the CDR3 DNA reads TGTGCCAGCAGGTCGCGAGGGCAGAGCACCGGGGAGCTGTTTTTT. Its protein product is CASRSRGQSTGELFF. Full variable domain (outside the CDR3, taken from reference TRBV3-1 and TRBJ2-2): DTAVSQTPKYLVTQMGNDKSIKCEQNLGHDTMYWYKQDSKKFLKIMFSYNNKELIINETVPNRFSPKSPDKAHLNLHINSLELGDSAVYFCASRSRGQSTGELFFGEGSRLTVL.

The genes are TRBV27 and TRBJ2-7; 10 bases map to TRBD2. Per the germline V gene, CDR1 is MNHEY and CDR2 is SMNVEV (reference sequence). After removal of 5 bases from V and 6 bases from J, the junction contained 13 bases not matched to a gene. The CDR3 is made up of 16 amino acids. CDR3 DNA: TGTGCCAGCAGTGAACGGCCCCGGGCTAGCGGGAGCGAGCAGTACTTC. Amino acids: CASSERPRASGSEQYF.

This clonotype was detected a few times. The chain's CDR3 is CASNRQGDNQPQHF. The CDR3 bases are TGTGCCAGCAACCGGCAGGGGGACAATCAGCCCCAGCATTTT. The rearrangement links TRBV6-1 to TRBJ1-5; the match to TRBD1 covers 7 bases. J lost 3 bases, V lost 7 bases, and 6 bases had no gene match. CDR1 and CDR2 (germline): MNHNS, SASEGT. The CDR3 extends over 14 amino acids.

This clonotype appeared a few times. This chain uses TRBV2 with TRBJ1-4; D not certain. V was shortened by 3 bases and J by 8 bases, with 13 bases between the two germline ends. CDR3 length equals 14 residues. CDR1 is SNHLY and CDR2 is FYNNEI in the germline V gene. The CDR3 sequence is CASSESGRGEKLFF. The CDR3 DNA reads TGTGCCAGCAGTGAGTCCGGGCGCGGGGAAAAACTGTTTTTT.

V and J are TRBV6-1 and TRBJ2-7, with 11 bases matching TRBD1. This CDR3 is 20 amino acids long. V trimming: 4 bases; J trimming: 0 bases; junction bases outside the gene matches: 17. Germline-derived CDR1 and CDR2 are MNHNS and SASEGT. CDR3 loop: CASSVAGTGGAKTFSYEQYF. CDR3 in DNA: TGTGCCAGCAGTGTTGCCGGGACAGGGGGTGCCAAGACCTTCTCCTACGAGCAGTACTTC.

The chain has TRBV28 and TRBJ1-2; D gene ambiguous. CDR3 length equals 14 residues. Trimming removed 5 bases at V and 1 base at J, with 11 bases between. CDR1 and CDR2 from the germline V gene are MDHEN and SYDVKM. As DNA, the CDR3 is TGTGCCAGCAGTCCTCCGGCATTTAACTATGGCTACACCTTC. It codes for CASSPPAFNYGYTF.

This clonotype was picked up a small number of times. V and J are TRBV27 and TRBJ2-5, with TRBD2 matching over 8 bases. The ends lost 3 bases at V and 4 bases at J; junction bases unmatched: 10. Germline values: CDR1 MNHEY, CDR2 SMNVEV (reference sequence). The CDR3 sequence is 16 residues long. The CDR3 loop is CASSFSGTRGSETQYF. The DNA of the CDR3 is TGTGCCAGCAGTTTCTCGGGGACTAGGGGTTCAGAGACCCAGTACTTC.

The chain is built from TRBV2 and TRBJ2-7; TRBD2 might be the D (6 bases). The CDR3 totals 13 residues. V lost 6 bases and J lost 2, with 11 bases in between. Germline loops: CDR1 SNHLY, CDR2 FYNNEI. This CDR3 is CASRKWGAYEQYF. CDR3 nucleotide sequence: TGTGCCAGCAGAAAGTGGGGGGCCTACGAGCAGTACTTC.

In its sample, this clonotype was seen a few times. This rearrangement joins TRBV5-1 to TRBJ2-2, with TRBD2 matching over 8 bases. The CDR3 consists of 14 residues. The germline CDR1 and CDR2 sequences are SGHRS and YFSETQ. V lost 4 bases and J lost 5; bases outside the gene matches: 4. The CDR3 coding sequence is TGCGCCAGCAGCCCTGAGCGGGAGACCGGGGAGCTGTTTTTT. Translation: CASSPERETGELFF.

This clonotype was found a few times. The CDR3 DNA follows: TGTGCCAGCAGCCATAGCAACAGGGCCACGCAGTATTTT. This sequence encodes CASSHSNRATQYF. This sequence joins TRBV14 and TRBJ2-3, with a tentative D call TRBD1 (6 bases). The germline V gene encodes CDR1 SGHDN and CDR2 FVKESK. Deletions cut 3 bases from V and 9 bases from J, with 13 bases between. The CDR3 totals 13 residues.

This clonotype came up a few times. V usage is TRBV15 and J usage is TRBJ2-7; D is possibly TRBD2 (6 bases). Per the germline V gene, CDR1 is LNHNV and CDR2 is YYDKDF (reference sequence). Trimming pared 4 bases from V and 3 bases from J, leaving 7 bases between. The CDR3 runs 12 residues. CDR3: CATSKGGYEQYF. CDR3 bases: TGTGCCACCAGCAAGGGAGGCTACGAGCAGTACTTC.

The chain uses TRBV20-1 and TRBJ2-7; 13 bases are shared with TRBD2. The CDR3 length is 14 residues. From germline, CDR1 is DFQATT and CDR2 SNEGSKA (reference sequence). V shed 3 bases, J shed 6 bases, and the junction held 5 bases outside the gene matches. DNA for the CDR3: TGCAGTGCTAGCGGAGGACTAGCGGGAGCCGAGCAGTACTTC. Translated, it gives CSASGGLAGAEQYF.